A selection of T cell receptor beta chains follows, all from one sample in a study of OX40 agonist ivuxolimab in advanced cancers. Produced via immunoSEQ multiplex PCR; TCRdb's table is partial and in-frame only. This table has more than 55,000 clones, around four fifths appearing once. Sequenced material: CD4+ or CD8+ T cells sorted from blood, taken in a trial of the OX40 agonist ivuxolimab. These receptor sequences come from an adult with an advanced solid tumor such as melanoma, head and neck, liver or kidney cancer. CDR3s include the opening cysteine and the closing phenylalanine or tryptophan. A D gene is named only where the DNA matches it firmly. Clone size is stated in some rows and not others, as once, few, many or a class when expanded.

DNA: TGTGCCAGCAGCCTCGGGACTAGCGGGAGTAGATACTTC
CDR3: CASSLGTSGSRYF
V: TRBV6-5
size: .
J: TRBJ2-7
D: TRBD2

DNA: TGTGCCACCAGCAGAGAGGGCTACGAGCAGTACTTC
CDR3: CATSREGYEQYF
V: TRBV15
size: .
J: TRBJ2-7
D: .

DNA: TGTGCCAGCAGTGCTATGGAGACCCAGTACTTC
CDR3: CASSAMETQYF
V: TRBV2
size: .
J: TRBJ2-5
D: .

DNA: TGTGCCAGCACTGGGGCCGGGTACAATGAGCAGTTCTTC
CDR3: CASTGAGYNEQFF
V: TRBV6-5
size: .
J: TRBJ2-1
D: .

DNA: TGTGCCAGCAGTAAGGCGGACAGGGGGACATACGAGCAGTACTTC
CDR3: CASSKADRGTYEQYF
V: TRBV6-5
size: .
J: TRBJ2-7
D: TRBD1

DNA: TGTGCCAGCAGCTTAGGGGAGGGGCAGCGGGTCGGCAATGAGCAGTTCTTC
CDR3: CASSLGEGQRVGNEQFF
V: TRBV7-6
size: .
J: TRBJ2-1
D: TRBD2

DNA: TGTGCCAGCAGGGACAGGGGAAATCGACCTGAAGCTTTCTTT
CDR3: CASRDRGNRPEAFF
V: TRBV6-1
size: .
J: TRBJ1-1
D: TRBD1

DNA: TGCGCCAGCAGCCGCGGGGAAGGGGTGGATACGCAGTATTTT
CDR3: CASSRGEGVDTQYF
V: TRBV4-1
size: .
J: TRBJ2-3
D: .

DNA: TGTGCCAGCAGCTTGCCTAGCGGCTCCTACGAGCAGTACTTC
CDR3: CASSLPSGSYEQYF
V: TRBV5-6
size: once
J: TRBJ2-7
D: TRBD2

DNA: TGTGCCAGCAGCCCTCGGACAGGGAACTACGAGCAGTACTTC
CDR3: CASSPRTGNYEQYF
V: TRBV13
size: once
J: TRBJ2-7
D: TRBD1

DNA: TGTGCCAGTAAGGGGGCGGCGGGGGGGCCGGAGACCCAGTACTTC
CDR3: CASKGAAGGPETQYF
V: TRBV19
size: .
J: TRBJ2-5
D: TRBD2

DNA: TGCGCCAGCAGCTTGTTGCCTAGCGAGAGCACAGATACGCAGTATTTT
CDR3: CASSLLPSESTDTQYF
V: TRBV5-1
size: .
J: TRBJ2-3
D: .

DNA: TGTGCCAGCAGCTTAGATTGGGGAGGCAATCAGCCCCAGCATTTT
CDR3: CASSLDWGGNQPQHF
V: TRBV11-2
size: .
J: TRBJ1-5
D: .

DNA: TGTGCCAGCAGCTTAGTTCTGGGTGAGACACCAATATATTTT
CDR3: CASSLVLGETPIYF
V: TRBV7-9
size: .
J: TRBJ1-3
D: .

DNA: TGTGCCAGCAAGGGGACAGATTCTTACACTGAAGCTTTCTTT
CDR3: CASKGTDSYTEAFF
V: TRBV28
size: .
J: TRBJ1-1
D: TRBD1

DNA: TGTGCCAGCAGTGAAAATTGGGGGCAGCCCCAGCATTTT
CDR3: CASSENWGQPQHF
V: TRBV2
size: .
J: TRBJ1-5
D: .

DNA: TGTGCCAGTAAGGTTATAGATGTCCGTTCGGGAGATTATGGCTACACCTTC
CDR3: CASKVIDVRSGDYGYTF
V: TRBV19
size: .
J: TRBJ1-2
D: .

DNA: TGTGCCAGCAGCTTGGATCCGTTTCCCTACGAGCAGTACTTC
CDR3: CASSLDPFPYEQYF
V: TRBV5-5
size: few
J: TRBJ2-7
D: .

DNA: TGTGCCAGCAGCCTACCCGGGACTAGGGTTAATGAGCAGTTCTTC
CDR3: CASSLPGTRVNEQFF
V: TRBV2
size: .
J: TRBJ2-1
D: TRBD2